This is a list of T cell receptor beta chains from one sample in a study of blood T cell repertoires in COVID-19. Assay: immunoSEQ multiplex PCR; the TCRdb copy retains only in-frame clones and omits some. The profile shows 150,000 to 190,000 clones, 80% of them singletons. Sequencing input: peripheral blood. The origin of the receptors is a man between 60 and 75 years old with acute or convalescent COVID-19. Both conserved end residues are part of each CDR3. D genes are given only for firm matches. Some rows have no size entry. The others give once, few or many, or a class for an expanded clone.

CDR3aa,CDR3nt,j_gene,abundance,v_gene,d_gene
CASSARRRIQETQYF,TGTGCCAGCAGCGCTAGAAGGCGTATCCAAGAGACCCAGTACTTC,TRBJ2-5,-,TRBV7-6,-
CASSFSLAGYTSTDTQYF,TGTGCCAGCAGCTTTTCACTAGCGGGATACACTAGCACAGATACGCAGTATTTT,TRBJ2-3,-,TRBV7-2,TRBD2
CASSIWGGTEAFF,TGTGCCAGTAGTATATGGGGGGGCACTGAAGCTTTCTTT,TRBJ1-1,-,TRBV19,-
CASSPAPGQGAEAFF,TGTGCCAGCAGCCCCGCCCCTGGACAGGGGGCTGAAGCTTTCTTT,TRBJ1-1,-,TRBV7-2,TRBD1
CASSPPFRVAGANVLTF,TGTGCCAGCAGCCCCCCTTTTCGCGTGGCTGGGGCCAACGTCCTGACTTTC,TRBJ2-6,-,TRBV7-9,-
CASSLVGTAYNEQFF,TGTGCCAGCAGCTTAGTCGGGACAGCCTACAATGAGCAGTTCTTC,TRBJ2-1,few,TRBV11-2,TRBD1
CASSKTSGLYEQYF,TGTGCCAGCAGCAAAACTAGCGGTCTGTACGAGCAGTACTTC,TRBJ2-7,-,TRBV21-1,-
CATSGSGKTQYF,TGTGCCACCAGTGGGTCGGGGAAGACCCAGTACTTC,TRBJ2-5,once,TRBV24-1,-
CASSLKPGGVNYGYTF,TGTGCCAGCAGCTTGAAACCAGGGGGCGTTAACTATGGCTACACCTTC,TRBJ1-2,-,TRBV7-3,TRBD1
CASSYTGYEQYF,TGTGCCAGCAGTTACACGGGCTACGAGCAGTACTTC,TRBJ2-7,once,TRBV6-5,-
CASSPDGGGIPYEQYF,TGTGCCAGCAGCCCAGACGGGGGAGGGATCCCCTACGAGCAGTACTTC,TRBJ2-7,-,TRBV9,TRBD2
CASSQGSGRVYNEQFF,TGTGCCAGCAGCCAGGGAAGCGGGAGGGTATACAATGAGCAGTTCTTC,TRBJ2-1,-,TRBV14,TRBD2
CASSLRGYQPQHF,TGTGCCAGTAGTCTGAGGGGGTATCAGCCCCAGCATTTT,TRBJ1-5,-,TRBV19,-
CASSGIFSLGQGSSEAFF,TGTGCCAGCAGTGGAATCTTCTCCTTGGGGCAGGGGTCGAGTGAAGCTTTCTTT,TRBJ1-1,-,TRBV28,-